This record concerns one TCR beta chain sequence. This specimen comes from a study of blood T cell repertoires in COVID-19. For the study at large: Acute and convalescent COVID-19 specimens originated in the United States, Italy and Spain. T cells, B-cell-depleted T cells, or PBMCs provided the cDNA or gDNA that served as material.

Original processing methods: Amplification of reference gene primers provided the estimated nucleated cell counts. The protocol was immunoSEQ multiplex PCR, while the TCRdb copy is restricted to in-frame clones and leaves out a portion. Clone size and the V and J calls come from that table; the DNA yielded D and trimming. Of a few hundred thousand clones in the sample, about nine tenths were seen once. Germline V gene lookup returns CDR1 SEHNR and CDR2 FQNEAQ (reference sequence). Trimming removed 1 base from V and 0 bases from J; junction bases left unmatched: 8. CDR3 length equals 18 residues. The sample comprised peripheral blood. The chain carries TRBV7-9 and TRBJ2-1, with 8 bases identical to TRBD1. This TCR was sampled from a woman aged 50 to 60 who had recovered from COVID-19. The CDR3 sequence: CASSLEGTGSSSYNEQFF. In nucleotides, the CDR3 is TGTGCCAGCAGCTTAGAAGGGACAGGCTCCAGCTCCTACAATGAGCAGTTCTTC. Based on the CDR3 plus reference TRBV7-9 and TRBJ2-1, the full variable domain is DTGVSQNPRHKITKRGQNVTFRCDPISEHNRLYWYRQTLGQGPEFLTYFQNEAQLEKSRLLSDRFSAERPKGSFSTLEIQRTEQGDSAMYLCASSLEGTGSSSYNEQFFGPGTRLTVL.